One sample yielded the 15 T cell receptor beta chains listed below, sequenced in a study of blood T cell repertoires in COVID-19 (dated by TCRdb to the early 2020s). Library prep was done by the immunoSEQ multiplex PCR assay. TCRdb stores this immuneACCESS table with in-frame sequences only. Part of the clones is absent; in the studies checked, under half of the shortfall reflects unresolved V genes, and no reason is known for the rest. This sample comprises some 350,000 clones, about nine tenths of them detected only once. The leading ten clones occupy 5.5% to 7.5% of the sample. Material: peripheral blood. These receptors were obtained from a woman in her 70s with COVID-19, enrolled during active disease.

The CDR3 sequence is CASSPGTSGGTSTDTQYF. In DNA, the CDR3 is TGCGCCAGCAGCCCCGGGACTAGCGGGGGGACTAGCACAGATACGCAGTATTTT. The chain uses TRBV5-1 and TRBJ2-3; TRBD2 matches 15 bases. V dropped 4 bases and J dropped 0; count of bases not matched to a gene: 6. The CDR3 consists of 18 residues. Germline CDR1 SGHRS, CDR2 YFSETQ.

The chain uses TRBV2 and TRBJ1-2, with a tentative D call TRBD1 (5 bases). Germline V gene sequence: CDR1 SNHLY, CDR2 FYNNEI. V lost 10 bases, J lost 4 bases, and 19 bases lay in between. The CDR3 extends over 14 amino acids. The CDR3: CATQGQGRGYGYTF. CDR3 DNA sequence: TGTGCCACCCAGGGCCAGGGAAGGGGCTATGGCTACACCTTC.

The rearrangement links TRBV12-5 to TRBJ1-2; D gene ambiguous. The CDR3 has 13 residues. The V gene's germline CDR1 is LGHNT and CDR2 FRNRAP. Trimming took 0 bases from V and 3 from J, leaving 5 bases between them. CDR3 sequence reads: CASGLVLDYGYTF. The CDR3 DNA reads TGTGCTAGTGGTTTGGTACTGGACTATGGCTACACCTTC.

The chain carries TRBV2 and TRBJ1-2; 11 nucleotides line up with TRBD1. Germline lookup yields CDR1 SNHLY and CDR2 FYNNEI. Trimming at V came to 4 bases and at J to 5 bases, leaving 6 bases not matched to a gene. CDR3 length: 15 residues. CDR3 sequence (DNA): TGTGCCAGCAGTGGTTGGGACAGGGGGTGGTATGGCTACACCTTC. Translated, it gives CASSGWDRGWYGYTF.

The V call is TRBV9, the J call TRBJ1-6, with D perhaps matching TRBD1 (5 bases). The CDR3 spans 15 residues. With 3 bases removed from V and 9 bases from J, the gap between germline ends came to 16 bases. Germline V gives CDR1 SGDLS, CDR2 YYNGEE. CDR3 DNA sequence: TGTGCCAGCAGCGGGATGGAGGGGTTGGCTTCACCCCTCCACTTT. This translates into CASSGMEGLASPLHF.

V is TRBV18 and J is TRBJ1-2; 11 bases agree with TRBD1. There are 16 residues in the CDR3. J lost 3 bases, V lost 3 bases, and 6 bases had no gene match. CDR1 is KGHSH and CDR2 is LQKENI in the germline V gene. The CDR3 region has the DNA TGTGCCAGCTCACCGCCCGGGACAGGGGGGCACTATGGCTACACCTTC. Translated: CASSPPGTGGHYGYTF.

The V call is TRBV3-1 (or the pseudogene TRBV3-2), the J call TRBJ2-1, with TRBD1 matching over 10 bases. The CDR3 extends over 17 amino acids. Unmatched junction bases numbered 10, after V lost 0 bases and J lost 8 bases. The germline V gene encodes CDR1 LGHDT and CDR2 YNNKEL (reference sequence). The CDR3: CASSQEITGTGADEQFF. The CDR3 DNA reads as TGTGCCAGCAGCCAAGAGATTACCGGGACAGGGGCTGATGAGCAGTTCTTC.

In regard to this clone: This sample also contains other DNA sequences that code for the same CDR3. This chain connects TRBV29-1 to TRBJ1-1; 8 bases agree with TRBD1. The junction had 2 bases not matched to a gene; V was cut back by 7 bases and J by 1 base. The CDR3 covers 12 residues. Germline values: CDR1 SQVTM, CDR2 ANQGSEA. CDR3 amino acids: CSGGQGNTEAFF. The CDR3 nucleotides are TGCAGCGGTGGACAGGGGAACACTGAAGCTTTCTTT.

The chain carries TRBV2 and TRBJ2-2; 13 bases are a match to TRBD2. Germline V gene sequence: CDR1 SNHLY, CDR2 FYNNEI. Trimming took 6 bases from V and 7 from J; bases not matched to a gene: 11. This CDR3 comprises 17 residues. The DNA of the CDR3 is TGTGCCAGCAGAGTTAAGACTAGCGGGGGGCCCCACGGGGAGCTGTTTTTT. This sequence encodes CASRVKTSGGPHGELFF.

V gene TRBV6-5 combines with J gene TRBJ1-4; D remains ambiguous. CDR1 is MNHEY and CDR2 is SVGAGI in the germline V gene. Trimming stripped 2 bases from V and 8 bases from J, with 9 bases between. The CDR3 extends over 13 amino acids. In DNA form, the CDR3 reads TGTGCCAGCAGTTACAGCGGTGAAGAAAAACTGTTTTTT. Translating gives CASSYSGEEKLFF.

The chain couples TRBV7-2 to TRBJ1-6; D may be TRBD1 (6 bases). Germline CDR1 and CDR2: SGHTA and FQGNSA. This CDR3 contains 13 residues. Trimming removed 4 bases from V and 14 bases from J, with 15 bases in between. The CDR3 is CASSYTGTATLHF. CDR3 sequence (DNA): TGTGCCAGCAGCTATACAGGGACGGCGACCCTCCACTTT. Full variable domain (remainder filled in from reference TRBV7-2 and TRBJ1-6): GAGVSQSPSNKVTEKGKDVELRCDPISGHTALYWYRQSLGQGLEFLIYFQGNSAPDKSGLPSDRFSAERTGGSVSTLTIQRTQQEDSAVYLCASSYTGTATLHFGNGTRLTVT.

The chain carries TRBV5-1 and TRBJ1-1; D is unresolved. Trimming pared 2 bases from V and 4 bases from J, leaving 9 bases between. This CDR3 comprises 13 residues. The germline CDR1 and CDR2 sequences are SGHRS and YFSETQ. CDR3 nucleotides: TGCGCCAGCAGCTTAGAGGGCAGCACTGAAGCTTTCTTT. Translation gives CASSLEGSTEAFF.

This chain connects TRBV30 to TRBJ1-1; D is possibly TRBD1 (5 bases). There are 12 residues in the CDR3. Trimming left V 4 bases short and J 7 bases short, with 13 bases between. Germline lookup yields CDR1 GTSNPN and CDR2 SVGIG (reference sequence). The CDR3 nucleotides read TGTGCCTGGACCAGGGATCTGGGTGAAGCTTTCTTT. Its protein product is CAWTRDLGEAFF.

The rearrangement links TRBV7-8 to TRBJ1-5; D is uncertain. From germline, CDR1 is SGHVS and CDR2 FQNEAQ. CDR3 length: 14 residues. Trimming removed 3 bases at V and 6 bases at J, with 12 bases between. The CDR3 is CASSFSGSGQPQHF. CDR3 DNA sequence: TGTGCCAGCAGCTTCAGTGGATCGGGTCAGCCCCAGCATTTT.

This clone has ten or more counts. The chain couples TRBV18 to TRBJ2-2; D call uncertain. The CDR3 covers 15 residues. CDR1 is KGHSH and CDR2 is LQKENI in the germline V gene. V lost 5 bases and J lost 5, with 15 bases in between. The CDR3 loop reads CASSSGSPETGELFF. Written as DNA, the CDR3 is TGTGCCAGCTCATCCGGGTCACCCGAGACCGGGGAGCTGTTTTTT. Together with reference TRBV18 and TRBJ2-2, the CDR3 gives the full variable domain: NAGVMQNPRHLVRRRGQEARLRCSPMKGHSHVYWYRQLPEEGLKFMVYLQKENIIDESGMPKERFSAEFPKEGPSILRIQQVVRGDSAAYFCASSSGSPETGELFFGEGSRLTVL.